This T cell receptor (beta chain) originates from a study of shared clonotypes between healthy human individuals. TCRdb's table, derived via immunoSEQ multiplex PCR, lists solely in-frame clones and lacks some. The table includes 2 million to 2.5 million clones, 85% to 95% detected once. The V gene lost 5 bases and the J gene lost 3 bases, with 19 bases spanning the gap. Germline V gene data show CDR1 as SSHAT and CDR2 as FNYEAQ (reference sequence). The CDR3 has 16 amino acids. This sequence was found in a man younger than 35 in good health. Some clones in this sample may be carry-over from other donors' samples. V usage is TRBV7-7 and J usage is TRBJ2-5; perhaps TRBD2 as D (5 bases). The sequencing input was naive CD4+ T cells from PBMCs. The subset was: CD45RA+ positively selected. CDR3 in amino acids: CASSPINREIKETQYF. The CDR3 DNA follows: TGTGCCAGCAGCCCAATCAACCGGGAAATAAAAGAGACCCAGTACTTC. The whole variable domain, filled in from reference TRBV7-7 and TRBJ2-5, reads GAGVSQSPRYKVTKRGQDVTLRCDPISSHATLYWYQQALGQGPEFLTYFNYEAQPDKSGLPSDRFSAERPEGSISTLTIQRTEQRDSAMYRCASSPINREIKETQYFGPGTRLLVL.